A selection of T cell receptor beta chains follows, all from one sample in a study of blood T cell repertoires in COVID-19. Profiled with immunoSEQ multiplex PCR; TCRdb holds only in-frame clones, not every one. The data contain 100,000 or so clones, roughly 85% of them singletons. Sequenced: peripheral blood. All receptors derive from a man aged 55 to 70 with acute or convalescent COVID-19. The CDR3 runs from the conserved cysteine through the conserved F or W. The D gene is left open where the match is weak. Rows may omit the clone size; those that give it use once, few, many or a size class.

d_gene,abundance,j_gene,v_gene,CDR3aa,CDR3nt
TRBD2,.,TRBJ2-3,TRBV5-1,CASSLVGSGLDTQYF,TGCGCCAGCAGCTTGGTAGGTAGCGGGTTAGATACGCAGTATTTT
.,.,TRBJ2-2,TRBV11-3,CASSQSRTGELFF,TGTGCCAGCAGCCAATCTAGGACCGGGGAGCTGTTTTTT
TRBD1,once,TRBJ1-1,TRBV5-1,CASSITGANTEAFF,TGCGCCAGCAGCATCACAGGGGCGAACACTGAAGCTTTCTTT
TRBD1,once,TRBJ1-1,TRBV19,CASSIDGGQVLNTEAFF,TGTGCCAGTAGTATAGATGGGGGACAGGTCTTAAACACTGAAGCTTTCTTT
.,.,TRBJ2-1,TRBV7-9,CASSLESGSYNEQFF,TGTGCCAGCAGCTTAGAGTCAGGCTCCTACAATGAGCAGTTCTTC
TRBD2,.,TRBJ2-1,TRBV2,CASRPLAGGVNEQFF,TGTGCCAGCAGACCCCTAGCGGGGGGGGTCAATGAGCAGTTCTTC
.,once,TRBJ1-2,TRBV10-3,CAIRSEGGSNYGYTF,TGTGCCATCAGATCTGAAGGGGGTTCTAACTATGGCTACACCTTC
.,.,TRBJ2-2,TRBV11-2,CASSLRRGNTGELFF,TGTGCCAGCAGCTTAAGAAGGGGAAACACCGGGGAGCTGTTTTTT
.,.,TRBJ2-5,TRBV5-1,CASSRELQETQYF,TGCGCCAGCAGCCGCGAATTACAAGAGACCCAGTACTTC
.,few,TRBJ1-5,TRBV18,CASSPGPISNQPQHF,TGTGCCAGCTCACCAGGGCCAATTAGCAATCAGCCCCAGCATTTT
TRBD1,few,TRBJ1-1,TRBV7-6,CASSLNPGTGGLTEAFF,TGTGCCAGCAGCCTCAATCCCGGGACAGGGGGTCTCACTGAAGCTTTCTTT
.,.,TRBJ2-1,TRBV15,CATSRDRASGYNEQFF,TGTGCCACCAGCAGAGATAGAGCGTCGGGCTACAATGAGCAGTTCTTC
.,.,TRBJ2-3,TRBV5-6,CASSLPLAYNTDTQYF,TGTGCCAGCAGCTTGCCTCTAGCCTACAACACAGATACGCAGTATTTT
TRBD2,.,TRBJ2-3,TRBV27,CASSLFPLAGTGEDTQYF,TGTGCCAGCAGTTTATTTCCCCTAGCGGGGACCGGGGAGGATACGCAGTATTTT
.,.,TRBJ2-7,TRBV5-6,CASSLGQYEQYF,TGTGCCAGCAGCTTGGGTCAATACGAGCAGTACTTC
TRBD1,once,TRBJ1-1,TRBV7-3,CASSANLGQRAFF,TGTGCCAGCAGCGCGAACCTGGGACAGCGAGCTTTCTTT
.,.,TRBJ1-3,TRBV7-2,CASSLTGGNSGNTIYF,TGTGCCAGCAGCTTGACAGGTGGCAACTCTGGAAACACCATATATTTT
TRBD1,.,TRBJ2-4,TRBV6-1,CASSEEVGQGGKNIQYF,TGTGCCAGCAGTGAAGAAGTGGGACAGGGTGGTAAAAACATTCAGTACTTC
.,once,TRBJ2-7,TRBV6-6,CASSYLASEQYF,TGTGCCAGCAGTTACTTAGCGAGCGAGCAGTACTTC
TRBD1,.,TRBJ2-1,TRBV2,CASSYLRDRGFF,TGTGCCAGCAGCTACCTCCGGGACAGGGGGTTCTTC
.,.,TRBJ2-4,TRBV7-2,CASSSHSRSKNIQYF,TGTGCCAGCAGCTCCCACAGCCGTTCCAAAAACATTCAGTACTTC
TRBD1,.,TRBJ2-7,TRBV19,CASSSQFGQGRFYEQYF,TGTGCCAGTAGTTCTCAGTTCGGACAGGGCCGATTCTACGAGCAGTACTTC
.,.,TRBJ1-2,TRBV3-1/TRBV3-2,CASSQENRAAYGYTF,TGTGCCAGCAGCCAAGAAAACAGGGCGGCCTATGGCTACACCTTC
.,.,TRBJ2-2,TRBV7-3,CASSLGPAIDTGELFF,TGTGCCAGCAGCTTAGGTCCAGCGATAGACACCGGGGAGCTGTTTTTT
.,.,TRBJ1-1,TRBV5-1,CASRTEVVTEAFF,TGCGCCAGCAGGACTGAAGTGGTCACTGAAGCTTTCTTT
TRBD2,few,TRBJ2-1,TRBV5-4,CASRYSPGGGMISYNEQFF,TGTGCCAGCCGCTACTCCCCCGGCGGGGGGATGATCTCCTACAATGAGCAGTTCTTC
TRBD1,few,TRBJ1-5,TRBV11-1,CASSQDRNQPQHF,TGTGCCAGCAGCCAGGACAGGAATCAGCCCCAGCATTTT
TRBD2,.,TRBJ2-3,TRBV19,CASSNNLAGDTQYF,TGTGCCAGTAGCAACAATCTAGCGGGAGATACGCAGTATTTT
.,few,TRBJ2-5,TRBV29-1,CSVEGRTQETQYF,TGCAGCGTTGAAGGCAGGACACAAGAGACCCAGTACTTC
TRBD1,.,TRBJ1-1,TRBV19,CASSMGQGDTEAFF,TGTGCCAGTAGTATGGGACAGGGGGACACTGAAGCTTTCTTT
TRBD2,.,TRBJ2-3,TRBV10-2,CASSVEGGGAADTQYF,TGCGCCAGCAGTGTAGAGGGCGGGGGGGCCGCAGATACGCAGTATTTT
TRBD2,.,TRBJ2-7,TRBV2,CASTAGLAPHEQYF,TGTGCCAGCACGGCGGGACTAGCTCCCCACGAGCAGTACTTC
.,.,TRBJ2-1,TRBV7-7,CASSLVSGEQFF,TGTGCCAGCAGCTTAGTCAGTGGTGAGCAGTTCTTC
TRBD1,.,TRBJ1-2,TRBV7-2,CASSPDRGNGGYTF,TGTGCCAGCAGCCCGGACAGGGGCAACGGTGGCTACACCTTC
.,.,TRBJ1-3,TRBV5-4,CASSLGRQLGGNTIYF,TGTGCCAGCAGCTTAGGACGACAGCTGGGGGGAAACACCATATATTTT
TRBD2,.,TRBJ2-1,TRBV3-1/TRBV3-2,CASSQAASGKHEQFF,TGTGCCAGCAGCCAAGCGGCTAGCGGGAAACATGAGCAGTTCTTC
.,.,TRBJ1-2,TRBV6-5,CASSYFGRGSDGYTF,TGTGCCAGCAGTTATTTCGGTCGGGGTTCAGATGGCTACACCTTC
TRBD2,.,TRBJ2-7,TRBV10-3,CAISAKGGGPYEQYF,TGTGCCATCAGTGCCAAGGGCGGGGGTCCCTACGAGCAGTACTTC
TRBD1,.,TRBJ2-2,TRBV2,CASSGDRAGTGELFF,TGTGCCAGCAGTGGAGACAGGGCGGGCACCGGGGAGCTGTTTTTT
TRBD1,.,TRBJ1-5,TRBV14,CASSQGGGRQPQHF,TGTGCCAGCAGCCAAGGAGGGGGCCGGCAGCCCCAGCATTTT
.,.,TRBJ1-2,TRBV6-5,CASKITGNYGYTF,TGTGCCAGCAAAATCACGGGAAACTATGGCTACACCTTC
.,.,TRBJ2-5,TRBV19,CASRKDGKETQYF,TGTGCCAGTAGAAAAGACGGGAAAGAGACCCAGTACTTC
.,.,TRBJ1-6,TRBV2,CASIPTYNSPLHF,TGTGCCAGCATCCCAACCTATAATTCACCCCTCCACTTT
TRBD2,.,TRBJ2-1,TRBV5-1,CASSRELDEQFF,TGCGCCAGTTCGCGGGAGTTGGATGAGCAGTTCTTC
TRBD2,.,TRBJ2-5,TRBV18,CASSVLAGNPQETQYF,TGTGCCAGCTCGGTACTAGCGGGGAACCCGCAAGAGACCCAGTACTTC
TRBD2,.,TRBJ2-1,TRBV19,CASGGREQFF,TGTGCCTCGGGGGGGAGGGAGCAGTTCTTC